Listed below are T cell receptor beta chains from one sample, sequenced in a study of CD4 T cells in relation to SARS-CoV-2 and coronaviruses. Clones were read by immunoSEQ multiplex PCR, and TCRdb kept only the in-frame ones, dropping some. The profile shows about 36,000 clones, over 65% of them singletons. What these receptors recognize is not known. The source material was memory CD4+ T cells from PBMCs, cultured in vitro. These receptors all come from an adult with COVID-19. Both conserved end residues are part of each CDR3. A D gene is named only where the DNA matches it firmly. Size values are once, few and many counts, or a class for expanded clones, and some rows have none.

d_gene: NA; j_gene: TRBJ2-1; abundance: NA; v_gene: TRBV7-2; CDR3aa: CASSLAQALRGSSEQFF; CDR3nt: TGTGCCAGCAGCTTAGCCCAGGCTTTACGGGGAAGCAGTGAGCAGTTCTTC
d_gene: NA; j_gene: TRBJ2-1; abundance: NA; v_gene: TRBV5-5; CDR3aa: CASSLIVTGNEQFF; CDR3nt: TGTGCCAGCAGCTTGATTGTGACAGGCAATGAGCAGTTCTTC
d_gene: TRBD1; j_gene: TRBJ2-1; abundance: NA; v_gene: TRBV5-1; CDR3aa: CASSLADRAYNEQFF; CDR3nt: TGCGCCAGCAGCTTAGCAGACAGGGCCTACAATGAGCAGTTCTTC
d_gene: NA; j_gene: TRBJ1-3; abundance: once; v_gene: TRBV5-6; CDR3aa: CASSLAGPGSGNTIYF; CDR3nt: TGTGCCAGCAGCTTGGCCGGTCCCGGGTCGGGGAACACCATATATTTT
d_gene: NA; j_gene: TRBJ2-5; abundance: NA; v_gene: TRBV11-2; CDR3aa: CASSPLGGEETQYF; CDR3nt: TGTGCCAGCAGCCCCCTGGGGGGAGAAGAGACCCAGTACTTC
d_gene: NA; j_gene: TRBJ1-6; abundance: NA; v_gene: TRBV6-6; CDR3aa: CASSYSGNSPLHF; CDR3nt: TGTGCCAGCAGTTACTCGGGCAATTCACCCCTCCACTTT
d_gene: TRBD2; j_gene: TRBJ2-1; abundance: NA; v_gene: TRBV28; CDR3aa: CASSLPLAGGPKTYNEQFF; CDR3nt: TGTGCCAGCAGTTTACCTCTAGCGGGAGGGCCAAAAACCTACAATGAGCAGTTCTTC
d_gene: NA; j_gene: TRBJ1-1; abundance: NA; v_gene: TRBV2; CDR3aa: CASQWGRRETEAFF; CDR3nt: TGTGCCAGCCAATGGGGCCGACGCGAGACTGAAGCTTTCTTT
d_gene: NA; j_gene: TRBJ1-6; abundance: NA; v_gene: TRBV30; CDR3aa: CAWSGYGNHLRNSPLHF; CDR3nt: TGTGCCTGGAGTGGTTACGGCAACCACCTCAGGAATTCACCCCTCCACTTT
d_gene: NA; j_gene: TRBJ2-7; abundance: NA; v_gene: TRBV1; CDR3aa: CTSEAGVPYEQYF; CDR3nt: TGCACCAGCGAGGCAGGGGTGCCCTACGAGCAGTACTTC
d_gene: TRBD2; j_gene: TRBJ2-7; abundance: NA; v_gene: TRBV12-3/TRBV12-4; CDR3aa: CASGRAYEQYF; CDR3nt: TGTGCCAGCGGGAGGGCCTACGAGCAGTACTTC
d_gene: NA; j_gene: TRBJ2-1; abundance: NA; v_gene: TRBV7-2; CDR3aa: CASDSVGSYNEQFF; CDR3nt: TGTGCCAGCGACTCAGTGGGATCCTACAATGAGCAGTTCTTC
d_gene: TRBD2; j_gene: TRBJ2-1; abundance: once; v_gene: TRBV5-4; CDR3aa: CASSTGTSGRSSYNEQFF; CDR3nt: TGTGCCAGCAGCACCGGGACTAGCGGGCGGAGCTCCTACAATGAGCAGTTCTTC
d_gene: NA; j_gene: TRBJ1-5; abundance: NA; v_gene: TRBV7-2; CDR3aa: CASTRGLYDGQPQHF; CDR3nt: TGTGCCAGCACACGTGGGTTATACGACGGTCAGCCCCAGCATTTT
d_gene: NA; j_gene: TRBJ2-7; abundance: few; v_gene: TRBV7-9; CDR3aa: CASSLRSFYEQYF; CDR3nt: TGTGCCAGCAGCTTGAGGAGTTTCTACGAGCAGTACTTC
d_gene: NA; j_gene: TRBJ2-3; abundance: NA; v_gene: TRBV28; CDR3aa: CASSSHGGAQDTQYF; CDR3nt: TGTGCCAGCAGTTCCCACGGGGGAGCACAAGATACGCAGTATTTT
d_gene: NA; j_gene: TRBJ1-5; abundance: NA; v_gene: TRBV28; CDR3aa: CASTVRGSNQPQHF; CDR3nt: TGTGCCAGCACCGTAAGGGGTAGCAATCAGCCCCAGCATTTT
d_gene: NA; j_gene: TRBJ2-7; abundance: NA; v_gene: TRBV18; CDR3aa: CASSPLDKKQYF; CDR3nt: TGTGCCAGCTCACCACTCGACAAGAAGCAGTACTTC
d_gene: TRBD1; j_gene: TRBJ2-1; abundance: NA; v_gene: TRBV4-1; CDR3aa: CASSQDGTAYTSYNEQFF; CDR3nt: TGCGCCAGCAGCCAAGATGGGACAGCTTATACCTCCTACAATGAGCAGTTCTTC
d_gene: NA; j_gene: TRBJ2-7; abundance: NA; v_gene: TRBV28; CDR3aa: CATTAPGLDPIISYEQYF; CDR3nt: TGTGCCACCACAGCCCCGGGACTTGATCCTATAATCTCCTACGAGCAGTACTTC
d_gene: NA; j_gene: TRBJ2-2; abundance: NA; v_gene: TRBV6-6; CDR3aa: CASRGTIDTGELFF; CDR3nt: TGTGCCAGCAGGGGGACAATCGACACCGGGGAGCTGTTTTTT
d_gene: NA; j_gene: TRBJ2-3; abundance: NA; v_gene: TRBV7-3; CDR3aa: CASSLTYRDESDTQYF; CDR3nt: TGTGCCAGCAGCTTAACCTATAGGGACGAATCGGATACGCAGTATTTT
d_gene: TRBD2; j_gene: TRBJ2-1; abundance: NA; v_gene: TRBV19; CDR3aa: CASSSGGSYNEQFF; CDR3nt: TGTGCCAGTAGTAGCGGGGGCTCCTACAATGAGCAGTTCTTC
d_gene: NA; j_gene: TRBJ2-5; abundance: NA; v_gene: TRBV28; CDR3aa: CASSFKGRGEETQYF; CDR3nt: TGTGCCAGCAGTTTTAAGGGCAGGGGGGAAGAGACCCAGTACTTC
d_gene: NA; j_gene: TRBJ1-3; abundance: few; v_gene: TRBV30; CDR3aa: CAWGLGQESSGNTIYF; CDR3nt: TGTGCCTGGGGGCTGGGACAAGAGAGCTCTGGAAACACCATATATTTT
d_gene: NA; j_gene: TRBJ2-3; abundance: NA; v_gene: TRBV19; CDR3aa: CASTVRGSTDTQYF; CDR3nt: TGTGCCAGTACAGTTAGGGGATCCACAGATACGCAGTATTTT
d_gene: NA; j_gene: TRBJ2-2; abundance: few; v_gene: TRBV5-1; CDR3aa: CASSFQGTGELFF; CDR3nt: TGCGCCAGCAGCTTTCAGGGCACCGGGGAGCTGTTTTTT
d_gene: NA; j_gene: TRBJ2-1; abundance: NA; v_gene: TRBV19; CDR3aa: CASSMSGNEQFF; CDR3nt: TGTGCCAGTAGTATGTCCGGTAATGAGCAGTTCTTC
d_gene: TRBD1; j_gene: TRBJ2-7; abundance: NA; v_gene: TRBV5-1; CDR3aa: CASRLGQGYEQYF; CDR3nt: TGCGCCAGCAGGCTGGGACAGGGGTACGAGCAGTACTTC
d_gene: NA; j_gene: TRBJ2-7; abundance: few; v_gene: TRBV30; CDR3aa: CAWSRPQGDSSYEQYF; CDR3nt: TGTGCCTGGAGTCGTCCTCAAGGGGATAGCTCCTACGAGCAGTACTTC
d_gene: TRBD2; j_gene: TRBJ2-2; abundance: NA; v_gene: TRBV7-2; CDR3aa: CASSLDGRVTGELFF; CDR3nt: TGTGCCAGCAGCTTAGACGGGAGGGTGACCGGGGAGCTGTTTTTT
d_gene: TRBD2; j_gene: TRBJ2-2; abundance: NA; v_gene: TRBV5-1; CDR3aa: CASSRMGLADTGELFF; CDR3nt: TGCGCCAGCAGCCGCATGGGACTAGCGGATACCGGGGAGCTGTTTTTT
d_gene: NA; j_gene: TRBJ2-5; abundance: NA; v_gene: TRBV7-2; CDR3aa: CASSRDSGTQYF; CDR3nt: TGTGCCAGCAGTAGGGACTCTGGGACCCAGTACTTC
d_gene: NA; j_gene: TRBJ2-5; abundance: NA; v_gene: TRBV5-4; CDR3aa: CASSLVGLQETQYF; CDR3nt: TGTGCCAGCAGCTTGGTAGGCTTACAAGAGACCCAGTACTTC
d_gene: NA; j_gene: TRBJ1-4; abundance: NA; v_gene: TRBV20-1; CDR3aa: CSTTGEKLFF; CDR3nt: TGCAGTACAACAGGGGAAAAACTGTTTTTT
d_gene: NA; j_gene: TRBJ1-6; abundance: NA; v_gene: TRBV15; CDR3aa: CATSRDTGQGSPLHF; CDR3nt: TGTGCCACCAGCAGAGATACGGGGCAGGGTTCACCCCTCCACTTT
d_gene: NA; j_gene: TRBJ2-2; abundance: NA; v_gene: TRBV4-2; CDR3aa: CASSQPQLEAGELFF; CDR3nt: TGTGCCAGCAGCCAACCCCAGCTGGAGGCCGGGGAGCTGTTTTTT
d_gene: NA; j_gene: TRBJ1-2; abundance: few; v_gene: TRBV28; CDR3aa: CASLRGPIYGYTF; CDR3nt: TGTGCCAGTCTCCGGGGGCCCATTTATGGCTACACCTTC
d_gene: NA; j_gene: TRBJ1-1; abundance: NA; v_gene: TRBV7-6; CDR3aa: CASSLAAGGRMNTEAFF; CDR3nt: TGTGCCAGCAGCTTAGCTGCGGGCGGGAGAATGAACACTGAAGCTTTCTTT
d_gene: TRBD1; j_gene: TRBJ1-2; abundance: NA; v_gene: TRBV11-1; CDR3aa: CASSFGTGYGYTF; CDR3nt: TGTGCCAGCAGCTTCGGGACAGGCTATGGCTACACCTTC